This record concerns one T cell receptor beta chain sequence. The V gene's germline CDR1 is SGHRS and CDR2 YFSETQ. This CDR3 has 16 amino acids. V was pared by 7 bases and J by 0 bases, with 9 bases of the junction left unmatched. The source of the sample is a study of T cells in Graves' hyperthyroidism and ophthalmopathy. What was amplified from RNA transcripts were TCR beta CDR3 regions. The primer set for the first-round RT-PCR of the TCR CDR3 was HTBI. Via MiXCR, TCRdb re-called the multiplex PCR reads, giving one row per CDR3 protein. The sample records about 160,000 distinct CDR3 sequences, 9.4% being singletons.

The chain uses TRBV5-1 and TRBJ1-2; 10 nucleotides line up with TRBD1. Sequenced: blood. The receptor was derived from a young woman with Graves' hyperthyroidism that later progressed to Graves' ophthalmopathy. In nucleotides, the CDR3 is TGCGCCAGCCGCCCGGGACAGGGGATCCCTAACTATGGCTACACCTTC. This gives the protein CASRPGQGIPNYGYTF.